This TCR beta chain was captured in a study of PD-1 blockade in classical Hodgkin lymphoma (dated by TCRdb to 2018 to 2020). Notes on the research overall: Nivolumab dosing was 3 mg/kg intravenously every 2 weeks, continuing until either disease progression or unacceptable toxicity. The study used TCR beta sequencing and CyTOF to define a peripheral blood immune signature of response to PD-1 blockade in classical Hodgkin lymphoma.

The time point label, read with the paper, signifies: cycle 2 day 1 (C2D1) of nivolumab. Every trial patient had relapsed following autologous stem cell transplantation, and prior brentuximab vedotin exposure was what differed among cohorts A, B and C. The trial cohort comprised fewer than 65 patients with relapsed/refractory classical Hodgkin lymphoma whose best overall responses were complete response, partial response or progressive disease. Single-agent nivolumab was administered to trial patients in the multi-cohort phase II CheckMate 205 trial. An independent review committee assessed best overall response using the 2007 International Working Group response criteria. PBMCs from the trial were collected at three points: immediately before nivolumab initiation (C1D1), and during therapy at cycle 2 day 1 and cycle 4 day 1. Peripheral blood was collected in 8 mL Vacutainer Cell Preparation Tubes, from which PBMCs were isolated by centrifugation and then cryopreserved.

Results and caveats for the whole study, not just this receptor: Baseline TCR diversity was reported to be lower in newly diagnosed patients than in healthy donors and to be lower still in relapsed/refractory patients. CD4+ but not CD8+ TCR diversity rose significantly by C4D1 (p=0.0027 vs p=0.16), most apparent in complete responders (p=0.02). Trial patients with a complete response had baseline diversity similar to that of newly diagnosed patients, while partial responders and progressors had significantly lower diversity. Diversity was lower in patients who began nivolumab less than 1 year after ASCT, so these patients were left out of later analyses to avoid confounding by immune reconstitution. Only a single clinical trial cohort was studied, and what caused the repertoire differences, possibly disease activity or prior therapy, remained undefined.

Remarks on this clone: Its antigen is not yet known. No clone much larger than this one lies a single base away; base qualities are absent.

The junction carries 10 bases between V and J, which are trimmed by 4 bases and 8 bases respectively. The CDR3 runs 13 amino acids, cysteine and phenylalanine included. Only the CDR3 part of the read is kept: 39 bases, read in frame from the first base. CDR1 and CDR2, looked up from the germline V gene, are SGDLS and YYNGEE. Genomic DNA was isolated using the Qiagen DNeasy kit from unsorted PBMCs as well as from negatively selected CD4+ and CD8+ fractions. Using primers that anneal to V and J segments, immunoSEQ multiplex PCR amplified the TCR beta CDR3 regions. A synthetic immune receptor repertoire was used to minimize amplification bias, and any remaining bias was removed computationally after sequencing. In the original analysis: Repertoire diversity was quantified as the Shannon entropy index using custom Python scripts. Unsorted, CD4+ and CD8+ repertoires were analyzed separately, except in combined analyses where CD4+ and CD8+ sequences were merged in silico. A clone was considered expanded if an increase in frequency of at least 2-fold after treatment relative to C1D1 was found, and a pseudocount of 0.5 was applied to clones undetected at baseline. Clones with 0 or 1 copy at C1D1 were defined as singleton clones, while clones with 2 or more copies were defined as non-singleton clones. Clones expanded in unsorted samples were annotated as CD4+, CD8+ or unknown by matching protein sequences in sorted samples from the same patient. Wilcoxon tests on paired samples were used to test changes in diversity from C1D1 to C4D1. This is the immuneACCESS table as TCRdb keeps it, with only in-frame sequences that have V and J called. A part of the clones is gone; compared with another copy, unresolved V genes explain less than half, and the rest is unexplained. V and J calls and clone size are those listed in that table; D and trimming were worked out from the DNA. The sample contains 120,000 to 150,000 clones, around 73% of them found a single time. The top ten clones comprise roughly 9.2% of the sample.

The source was peripheral blood mononuclear cells (PBMCs), collected before the second cycle of nivolumab. This receptor was identified in a human donor with classical Hodgkin lymphoma. The rearrangement joined TRBV9 to TRBJ1-6, with TRBD1 tentatively as D gene (5 bases match). The DNA is TGTGCCAGCAGCCCGACGGGGGATTCACCCCTCCACTTT. The encoded protein is CASSPTGDSPLHF.